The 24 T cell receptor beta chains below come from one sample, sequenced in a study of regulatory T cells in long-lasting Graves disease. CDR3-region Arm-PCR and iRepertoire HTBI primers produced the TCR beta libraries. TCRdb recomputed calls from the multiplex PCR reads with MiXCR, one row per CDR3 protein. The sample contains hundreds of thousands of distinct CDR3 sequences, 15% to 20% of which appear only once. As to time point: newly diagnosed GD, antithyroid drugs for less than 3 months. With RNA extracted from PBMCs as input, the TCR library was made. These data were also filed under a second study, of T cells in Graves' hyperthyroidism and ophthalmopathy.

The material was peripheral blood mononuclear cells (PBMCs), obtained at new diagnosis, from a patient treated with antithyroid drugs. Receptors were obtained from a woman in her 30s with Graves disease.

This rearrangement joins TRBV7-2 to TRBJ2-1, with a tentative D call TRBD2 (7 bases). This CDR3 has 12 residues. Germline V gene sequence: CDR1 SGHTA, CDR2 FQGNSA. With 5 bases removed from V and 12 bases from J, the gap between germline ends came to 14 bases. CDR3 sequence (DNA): TGTGCCAGCAGCCACAAGGGGGGGGGGCAGTTCTTC. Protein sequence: CASSHKGGGQFF. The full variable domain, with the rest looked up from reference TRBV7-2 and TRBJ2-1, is GAGVSQSPSNKVTEKGKDVELRCDPISGHTALYWYRQSLGQGLEFLIYFQGNSAPDKSGLPSDRFSAERTGGSVSTLTIQRTQQEDSAVYLCASSHKGGGQFFGPGTRLTVL.

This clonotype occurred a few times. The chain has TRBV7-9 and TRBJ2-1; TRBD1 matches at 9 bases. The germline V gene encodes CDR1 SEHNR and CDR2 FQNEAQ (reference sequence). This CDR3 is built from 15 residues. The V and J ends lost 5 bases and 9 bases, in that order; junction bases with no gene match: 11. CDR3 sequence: CASSQDRGGYSEQFF. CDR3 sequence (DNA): TGTGCCAGCAGCCAAGACAGGGGGGGATATAGTGAGCAGTTCTTC.

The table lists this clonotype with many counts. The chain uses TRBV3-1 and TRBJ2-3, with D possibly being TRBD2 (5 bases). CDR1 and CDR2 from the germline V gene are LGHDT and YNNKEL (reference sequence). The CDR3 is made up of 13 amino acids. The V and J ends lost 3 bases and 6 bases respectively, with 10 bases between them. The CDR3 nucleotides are TGTGCCAGCAGCCAGACGGGGTCGGATACGCAGTATTTT. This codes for CASSQTGSDTQYF.

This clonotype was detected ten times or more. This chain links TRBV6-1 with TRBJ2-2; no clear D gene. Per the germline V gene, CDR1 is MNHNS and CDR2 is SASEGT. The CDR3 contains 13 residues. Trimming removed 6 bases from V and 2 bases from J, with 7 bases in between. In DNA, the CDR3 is TGTGCCAGCAGACAGAGAAACACCGGGGAGCTGTTTTTT. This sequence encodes CASRQRNTGELFF.

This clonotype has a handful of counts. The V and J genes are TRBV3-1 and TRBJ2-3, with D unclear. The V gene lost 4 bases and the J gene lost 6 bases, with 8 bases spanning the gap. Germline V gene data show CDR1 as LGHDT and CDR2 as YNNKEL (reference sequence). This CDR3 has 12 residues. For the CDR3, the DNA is TGTGCCAGCAGCCTTCAGCTGGATACGCAGTATTTT. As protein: CASSLQLDTQYF.

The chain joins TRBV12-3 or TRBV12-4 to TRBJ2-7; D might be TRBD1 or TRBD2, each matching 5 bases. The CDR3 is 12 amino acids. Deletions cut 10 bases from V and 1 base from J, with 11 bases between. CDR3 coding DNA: TGTGCCAACCGGGACGGGTCCTACGAGCAGTACTTC. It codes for CANRDGSYEQYF.

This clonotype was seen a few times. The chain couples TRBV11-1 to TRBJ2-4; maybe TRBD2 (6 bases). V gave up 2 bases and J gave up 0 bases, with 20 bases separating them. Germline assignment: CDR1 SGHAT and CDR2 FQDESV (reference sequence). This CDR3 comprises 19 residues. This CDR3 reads CASSLSRGGAQGAKNIQYF. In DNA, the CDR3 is TGTGCCAGCAGCTTAAGTCGTGGCGGGGCTCAGGGAGCCAAAAACATTCAGTACTTC.

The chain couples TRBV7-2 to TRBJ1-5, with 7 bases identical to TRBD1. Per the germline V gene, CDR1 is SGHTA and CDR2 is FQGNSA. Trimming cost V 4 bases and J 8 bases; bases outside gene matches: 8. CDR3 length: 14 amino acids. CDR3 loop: CASSYWTGGEPQHF. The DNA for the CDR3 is TGTGCCAGCAGCTACTGGACAGGCGGGGAGCCCCAGCATTTT.

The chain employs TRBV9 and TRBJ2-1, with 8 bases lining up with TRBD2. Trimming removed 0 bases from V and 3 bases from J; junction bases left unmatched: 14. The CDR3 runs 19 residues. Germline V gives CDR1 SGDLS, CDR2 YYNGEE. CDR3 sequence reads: CASSVEAGGGFGIYNEQFF. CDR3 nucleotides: TGTGCCAGCAGCGTAGAGGCGGGGGGAGGGTTTGGGATCTACAATGAGCAGTTCTTC.

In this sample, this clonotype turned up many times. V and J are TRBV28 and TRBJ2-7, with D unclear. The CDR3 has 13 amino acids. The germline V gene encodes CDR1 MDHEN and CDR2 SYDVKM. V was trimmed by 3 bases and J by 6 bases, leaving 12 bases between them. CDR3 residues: CASSLSGGVEQYF. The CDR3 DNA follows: TGTGCCAGCAGTTTGTCGGGTGGGGTCGAGCAGTACTTC.

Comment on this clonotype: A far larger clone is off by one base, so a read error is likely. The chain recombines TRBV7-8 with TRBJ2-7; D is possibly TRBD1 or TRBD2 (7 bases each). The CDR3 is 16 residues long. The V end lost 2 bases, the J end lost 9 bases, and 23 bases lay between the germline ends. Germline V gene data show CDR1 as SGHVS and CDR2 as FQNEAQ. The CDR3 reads CASSLHRGRRTGGQYF. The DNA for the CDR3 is TGTGCCAGCAGCTTACACAGGGGACGCCGTACGGGGGGGCAGTACTTC.

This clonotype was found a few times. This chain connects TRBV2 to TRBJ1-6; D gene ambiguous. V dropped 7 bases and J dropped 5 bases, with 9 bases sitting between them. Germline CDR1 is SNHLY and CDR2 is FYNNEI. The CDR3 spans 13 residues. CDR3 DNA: TGTGCCAGCAAAGATCGAAATAATTCACCCCTCCACTTT. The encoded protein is CASKDRNNSPLHF.

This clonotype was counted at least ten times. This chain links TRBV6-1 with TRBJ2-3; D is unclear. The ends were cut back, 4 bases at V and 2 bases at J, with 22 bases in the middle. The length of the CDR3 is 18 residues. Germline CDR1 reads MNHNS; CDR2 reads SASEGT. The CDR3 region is CASSGPPGRKIHTDTQYF. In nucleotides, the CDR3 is TGTGCCAGCAGTGGCCCTCCCGGACGGAAAATACACACAGATACGCAGTATTTT.

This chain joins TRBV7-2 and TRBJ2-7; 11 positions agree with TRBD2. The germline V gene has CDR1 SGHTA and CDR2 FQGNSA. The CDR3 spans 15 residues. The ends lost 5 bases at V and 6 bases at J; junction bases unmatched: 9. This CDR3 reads CASSEIAGGPREQYF. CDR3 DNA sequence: TGTGCCAGCAGCGAAATAGCGGGAGGGCCGCGCGAGCAGTACTTC.

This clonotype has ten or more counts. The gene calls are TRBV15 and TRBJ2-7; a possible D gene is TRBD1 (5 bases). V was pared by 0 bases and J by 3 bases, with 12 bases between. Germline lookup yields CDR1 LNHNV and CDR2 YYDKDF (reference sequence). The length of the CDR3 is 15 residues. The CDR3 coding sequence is TGTGCCACCAGCAGAGATCAGGGCGAGGACTACGAGCAGTACTTC. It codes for CATSRDQGEDYEQYF. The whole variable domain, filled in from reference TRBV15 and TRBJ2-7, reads DAMVIQNPRYQVTQFGKPVTLSCSQTLNHNVMYWYQQKSSQAPKLLFHYYDKDFNNEADTPDNFQSRRPNTSFCFLDIRSPGLGDTAMYLCATSRDQGEDYEQYFGPGTRLTVT.

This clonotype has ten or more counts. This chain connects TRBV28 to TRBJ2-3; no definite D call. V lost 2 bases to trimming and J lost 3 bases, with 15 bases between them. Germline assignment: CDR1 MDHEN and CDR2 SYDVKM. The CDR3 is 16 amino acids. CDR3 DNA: TGTGCCAGCAGTTTAGGCTTCGGGCAGGCTACAGATACGCAGTATTTT. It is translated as CASSLGFGQATDTQYF.

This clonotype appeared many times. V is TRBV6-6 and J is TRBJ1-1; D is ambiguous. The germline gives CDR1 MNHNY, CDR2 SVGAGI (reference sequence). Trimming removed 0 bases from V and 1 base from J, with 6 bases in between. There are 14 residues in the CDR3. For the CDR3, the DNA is TGTGCCAGCAGTTACTCGGTCAGGAACACTGAAGCTTTCTTT. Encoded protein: CASSYSVRNTEAFF.

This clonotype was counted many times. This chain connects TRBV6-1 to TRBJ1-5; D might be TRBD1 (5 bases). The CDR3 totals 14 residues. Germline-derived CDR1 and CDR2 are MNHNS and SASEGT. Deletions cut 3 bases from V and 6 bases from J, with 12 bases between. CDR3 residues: CASSDQGGTQPQHF. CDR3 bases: TGTGCCAGCAGTGATCAGGGTGGGACTCAGCCCCAGCATTTT.

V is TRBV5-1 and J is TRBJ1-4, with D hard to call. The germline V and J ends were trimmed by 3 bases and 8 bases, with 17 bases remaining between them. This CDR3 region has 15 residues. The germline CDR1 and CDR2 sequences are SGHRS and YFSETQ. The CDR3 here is CASSSRPSNKEKLFF. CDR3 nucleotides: TGCGCCAGCAGCTCCCGACCTTCTAATAAGGAAAAACTGTTTTTT.

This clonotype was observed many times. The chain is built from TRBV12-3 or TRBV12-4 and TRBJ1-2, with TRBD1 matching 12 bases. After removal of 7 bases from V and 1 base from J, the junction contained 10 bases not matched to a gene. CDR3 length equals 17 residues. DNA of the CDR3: TGTGCCAGCACCGGGGACAGGGGGCCTCTCAGTAACTATGGCTACACCTTC. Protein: CASTGDRGPLSNYGYTF.

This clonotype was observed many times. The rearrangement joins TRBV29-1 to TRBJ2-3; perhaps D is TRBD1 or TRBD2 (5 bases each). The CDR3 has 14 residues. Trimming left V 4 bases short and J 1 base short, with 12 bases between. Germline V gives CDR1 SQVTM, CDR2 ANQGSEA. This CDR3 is CSVGKGTGTDTQYF. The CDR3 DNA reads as TGCAGCGTTGGAAAGGGGACGGGCACAGATACGCAGTATTTT.

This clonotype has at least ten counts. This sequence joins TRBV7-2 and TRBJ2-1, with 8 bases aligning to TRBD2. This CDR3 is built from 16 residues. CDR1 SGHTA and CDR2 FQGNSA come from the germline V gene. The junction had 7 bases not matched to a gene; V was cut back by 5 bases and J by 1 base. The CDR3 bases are TGTGCCAGCAGCCGAGAGCGGGAGCGATCCTACAATGAGCAGTTCTTC. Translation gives CASSRERERSYNEQFF. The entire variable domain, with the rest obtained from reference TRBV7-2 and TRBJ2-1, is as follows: GAGVSQSPSNKVTEKGKDVELRCDPISGHTALYWYRQSLGQGLEFLIYFQGNSAPDKSGLPSDRFSAERTGGSVSTLTIQRTQQEDSAVYLCASSRERERSYNEQFFGPGTRLTVL.

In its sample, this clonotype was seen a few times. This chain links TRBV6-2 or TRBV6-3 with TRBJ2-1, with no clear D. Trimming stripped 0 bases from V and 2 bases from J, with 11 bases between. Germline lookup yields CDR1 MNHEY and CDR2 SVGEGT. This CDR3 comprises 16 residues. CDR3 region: CASSYSFDRTYNEQFF. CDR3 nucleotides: TGTGCCAGCAGTTACTCGTTCGACCGCACCTACAATGAGCAGTTCTTC.

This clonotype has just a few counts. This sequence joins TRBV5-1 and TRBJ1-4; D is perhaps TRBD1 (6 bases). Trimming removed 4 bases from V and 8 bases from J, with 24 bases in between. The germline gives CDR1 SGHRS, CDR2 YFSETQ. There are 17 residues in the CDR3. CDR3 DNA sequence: TGCGCCAGCAGCGGAACAAACAGGGATTTCGACTCCGAAAAACTGTTTTTT. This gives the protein CASSGTNRDFDSEKLFF.